This is a list of T cell receptor beta chains from one sample in a study of T cell responses to AZD1222 COVID-19 vaccine. Clones were read by immunoSEQ multiplex PCR, and TCRdb kept only the in-frame ones, dropping some. The table lists tens of thousands of clones, roughly 90% of them singletons. This sample comprised peripheral blood, obtained on day 0 of AZD1222 vaccination. These receptors came from an adult in good health. Both conserved end residues are trimmed from each CDR3.

J | V | CDR3
TRBJ1-1 | TRBV18 | ASSPSWTNTEAF
TRBJ1-6 | TRBV6-5 | ASSYWTGDNSPLH
TRBJ1-2 | TRBV29-1 | SVGGGEDYGYT
TRBJ2-7 | TRBV4-2 | ASSHSGQGGTGALYEQY
TRBJ1-6 | TRBV11-2 | ASSSKGSYNSPLH
TRBJ2-3 | TRBV5-4 | ASSLQLAGVTDTQY
TRBJ1-6 | TRBV5-4 | ASSPAGPHSPLH
TRBJ2-3 | TRBV10-3 | AISPRTSGGARTQY
TRBJ1-2 | TRBV5-1 | ASSYTGTSSYGYT
TRBJ2-2 | TRBV6-2/TRBV6-3 | ASSLRSGGFLGELF
TRBJ1-6 | TRBV7-6 | ASSYRGNSPLH
TRBJ1-1 | TRBV25-1 | ASTAGIAYKAF
TRBJ1-1 | TRBV6-5 | ASTRWLGNTEAF
TRBJ1-1 | TRBV10-3 | AIMEAPNTEAF
TRBJ2-5 | TRBV6-4 | ASSDSRPRGALETQY
TRBJ2-3 | TRBV5-4 | ASSLGDTQY
TRBJ1-2 | TRBV3-1/TRBV3-2 | ASSQRTAFYGYT
TRBJ2-7 | TRBV29-1 | SVRWDRGYEQY
TRBJ1-5 | TRBV19 | ASSLSGSNQPQH
TRBJ1-5 | TRBV19 | ASSMVGQSSNQPQH
TRBJ1-2 | TRBV29-1 | SALPADRIYGYT
TRBJ1-2 | TRBV7-9 | ASSLAGSRAQYGYT
TRBJ2-7 | TRBV7-2 | ASSPRVGGSYEQY
TRBJ1-6 | TRBV7-9 | ASSLAGTGWSPLH
TRBJ2-5 | TRBV18 | ASSPRTSGGSGETQY
TRBJ1-1 | TRBV7-2 | ASNGGGKNTEAF
TRBJ2-4 | TRBV7-9 | ASSPGQGLAKNIQY
TRBJ2-2 | TRBV18 | ASSPGTNTGELF
TRBJ1-5 | TRBV7-2 | ASSPSGVQSQPQH
TRBJ2-5 | TRBV2 | ASNAGIQETQY
TRBJ1-2 | TRBV5-8 | ASSLNEVLGYT
TRBJ2-7 | TRBV5-1 | ASSTGSSYEQY
TRBJ1-3 | TRBV6-5 | ASSPDRFSGNTIY
TRBJ2-2 | TRBV6-6 | ASNPTGGTGELF
TRBJ2-3 | TRBV14 | ASSQLVASIDTQY
TRBJ2-2 | TRBV5-1 | ASSLNGDGELF
TRBJ2-1 | TRBV27 | ASSFIGSKGNEQF
TRBJ1-2 | TRBV7-2 | ASSLVGGPNYGYT
TRBJ1-6 | TRBV7-5 | ARSLAGPRTRGALH
TRBJ1-1 | TRBV5-1 | ASSLVAGGTEAF
TRBJ2-7 | TRBV3-1/TRBV3-2 | ASTPGGTYEQY
TRBJ1-5 | TRBV7-2 | ASSPELWGGGGSNQPQH
TRBJ1-5 | TRBV6-5 | ASSPTGTGPQH
TRBJ1-2 | TRBV7-9 | ASSRGQGLYGYT
TRBJ2-2 | TRBV4-2 | ASSLTSGFTGELF
TRBJ2-7 | TRBV5-4 | ASGTGGSYEQY
TRBJ1-4 | TRBV29-1 | SVERLQNNEKLF
TRBJ2-5 | TRBV9 | ASSTRGAKETQY
TRBJ2-6 | TRBV12-3/TRBV12-4 | ATREAGANVLT
TRBJ1-5 | TRBV25-1 | ASSEPSSNQPQH
TRBJ1-1 | TRBV13 | ASSRQGLTEAF
TRBJ1-1 | TRBV29-1 | SVAKGVNTEAF
TRBJ1-1 | TRBV5-4 | ASSYGQGWSEAF
TRBJ1-6 | TRBV6-5 | ASGGWTGALSLH
TRBJ2-3 | TRBV18 | ASSPRQLDTQY